Sequencing of this T cell receptor (beta chain) was carried out in a study of blood T cell repertoires in COVID-19 (TCRdb year 2020). The study in broad terms: Samples from collaborators originated in the United States, Italy and Spain and spanned both the acute and convalescent phases of COVID-19. The material from the prospective study consisted of cDNA or gDNA derived from T cells, B-cell-depleted T cells, or PBMCs. The dataset comprised deeply sampled blood TCRbeta repertoires from subjects exposed to, actively infected with, or recovered from COVID-19. The repertoires were released in a freely available public database intended as a resource for research on the immune response to SARS-CoV-2. The samples were drawn from the first 160 participants of the ongoing ImmuneRACE study and from over a thousand subjects provided by 6 global collaborators. The sample metadata nearly always contained a de-identified subject ID, COVID-19 status, age in years and sex. Where HLA class I and class II types were available, the types were taken from metadata supplied by the sample provider, not from assay-based typing. Results and caveats for the whole study, not just this receptor: The quantity of clinical and demographic metadata differed by source and by participant and was supplied without curation.

TCRbeta CDR3 regions were amplified from genomic DNA using the immunoSEQ Assay, a bias-controlled multiplex PCR. Per the authors' processing: The number of nucleated cells in each sample was estimated by amplification of reference gene primers within the assay. Sequence reads were collapsed and filtered to measure the absolute abundance of every unique TCRbeta CDR3 rearrangement. For each sample, productive Simpson clonality was calculated by taking the square root of Simpson's diversity index across productive rearrangements. The source is immuneACCESS, and TCRdb retained only in-frame sequences with V and J called. Part of the clones is not carried over; for the studies checked, unresolved V genes explain less than half of this, and the remainder is unexplained. That table furnishes V, J and clone size, whereas the DNA furnished D and trimming. In all, the sample holds under 300,000 clones, and under 90% of those were seen once. The biggest ten clones account for 9.4% of the sample.

The V end loses 4 bases and the J end loses 8 bases, and a stretch of 18 bases separates them. CDR1 and CDR2 (SGHRS, YFSETQ) derive from the germline V gene. From the cysteine up to the phenylalanine, the CDR3 has a length of 14 residues. The CDR3 DNA has 42 bases and is translated from base 1. This clone has more than one count but fewer than ten. Its cognate antigen has yet to be identified. The sample holds no much larger clone one base away, and base qualities are not on file. Samples from volunteer blood donors who had recovered from COVID-19 were contributed by a second Seattle source. Each collaborating institution followed its own protocols to collect whole blood in K2EDTA tubes. For TCRbeta analysis, collaborators shipped samples in one of three forms: frozen whole blood, isolated PBMCs, or DNA extracted from either of those sample types.

Sequencing used peripheral blood. The chain couples TRBV5-1 to TRBJ1-2, and the D gene may be TRBD1, 6 bases matching. This sequence originates from a woman in her 50s who had recovered from COVID-19. CDR3 reads: CASSPSGASDGYTF. The DNA is TGCGCCAGCAGCCCTTCAGGGGCTTCGGACGGCTACACCTTC.